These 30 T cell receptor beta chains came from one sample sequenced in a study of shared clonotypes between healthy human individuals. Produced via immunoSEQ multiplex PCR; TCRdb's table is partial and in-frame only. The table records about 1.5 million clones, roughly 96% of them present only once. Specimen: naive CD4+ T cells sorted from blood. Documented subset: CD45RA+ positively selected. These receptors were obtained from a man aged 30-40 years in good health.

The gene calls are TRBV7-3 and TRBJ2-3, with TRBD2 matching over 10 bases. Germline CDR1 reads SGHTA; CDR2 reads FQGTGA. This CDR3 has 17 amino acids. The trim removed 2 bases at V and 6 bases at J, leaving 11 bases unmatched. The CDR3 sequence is CASSLVITGTSDDTQYF. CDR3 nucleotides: TGTGCCAGCAGCTTAGTGATCACCGGGACTAGCGATGATACGCAGTATTTT.

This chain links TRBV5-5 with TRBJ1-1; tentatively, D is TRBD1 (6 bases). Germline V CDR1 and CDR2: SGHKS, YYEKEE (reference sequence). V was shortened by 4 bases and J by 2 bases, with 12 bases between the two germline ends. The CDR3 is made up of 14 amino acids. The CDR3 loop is CASSMTGANTEAFF. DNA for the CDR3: TGTGCCAGCAGCATGACAGGAGCTAACACTGAAGCTTTCTTT. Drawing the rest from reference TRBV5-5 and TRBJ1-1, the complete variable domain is DAGVTQSPTHLIKTRGQQVTLRCSPISGHKSVSWYQQVLGQGPQFIFQYYEKEERGRGNFPDRFSARQFPNYSSELNVNALLLGDSALYLCASSMTGANTEAFFGQGTRLTVV.

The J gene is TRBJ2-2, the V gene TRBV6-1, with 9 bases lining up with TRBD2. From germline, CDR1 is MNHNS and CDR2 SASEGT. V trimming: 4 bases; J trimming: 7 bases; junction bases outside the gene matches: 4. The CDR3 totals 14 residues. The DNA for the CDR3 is TGTGCCAGCAGTGGGCTAGCGGGAATCGGGGAGCTGTTTTTT. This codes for CASSGLAGIGELFF.

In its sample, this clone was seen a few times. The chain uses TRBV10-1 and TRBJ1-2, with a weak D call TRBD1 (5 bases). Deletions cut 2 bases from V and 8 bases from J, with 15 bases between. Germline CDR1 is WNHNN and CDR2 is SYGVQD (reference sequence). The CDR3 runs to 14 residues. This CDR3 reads CASSENRGSGGYTF. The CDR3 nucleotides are TGCGCCAGCAGTGAGAACCGGGGTTCAGGGGGCTACACCTTC.

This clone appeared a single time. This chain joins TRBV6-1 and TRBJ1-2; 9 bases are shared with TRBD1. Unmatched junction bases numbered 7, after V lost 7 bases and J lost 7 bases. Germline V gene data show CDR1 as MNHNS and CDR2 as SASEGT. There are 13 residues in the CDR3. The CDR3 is CASTWDRESGYTF. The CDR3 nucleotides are TGTGCCAGCACCTGGGACAGGGAAAGTGGCTACACCTTC.

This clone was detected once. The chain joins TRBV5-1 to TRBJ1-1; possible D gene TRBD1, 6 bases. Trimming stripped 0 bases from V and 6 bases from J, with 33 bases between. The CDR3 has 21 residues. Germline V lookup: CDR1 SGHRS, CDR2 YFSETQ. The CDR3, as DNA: TGCGCCAGCAGCTTGGTCCTCCCTCGTAGTTTTTTGGGGGGCGCCGTCCCTGAAGCTTTCTTT. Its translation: CASSLVLPRSFLGGAVPEAFF.

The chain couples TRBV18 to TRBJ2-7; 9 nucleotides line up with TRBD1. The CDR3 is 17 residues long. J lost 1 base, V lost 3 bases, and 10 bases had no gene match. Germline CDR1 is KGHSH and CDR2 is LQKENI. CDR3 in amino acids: CASSPFSGTGFSYEQYF. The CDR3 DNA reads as TGTGCCAGCTCACCTTTCTCCGGGACAGGGTTTTCCTACGAGCAGTACTTC.

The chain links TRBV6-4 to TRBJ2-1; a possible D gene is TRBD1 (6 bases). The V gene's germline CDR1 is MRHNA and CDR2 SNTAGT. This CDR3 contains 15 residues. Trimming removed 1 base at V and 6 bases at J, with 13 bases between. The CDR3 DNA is TGTGCCAGCAGTGACTTGGGGGCCACAGGCAATGAGCAGTTCTTC. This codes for CASSDLGATGNEQFF.

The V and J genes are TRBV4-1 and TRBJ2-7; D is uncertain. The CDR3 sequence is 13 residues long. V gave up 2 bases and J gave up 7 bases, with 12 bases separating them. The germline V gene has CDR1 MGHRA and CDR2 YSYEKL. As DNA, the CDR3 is TGCGCCAGCAGCCAAACTCACCTCGAGGAGCAGTACTTC. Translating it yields CASSQTHLEEQYF.

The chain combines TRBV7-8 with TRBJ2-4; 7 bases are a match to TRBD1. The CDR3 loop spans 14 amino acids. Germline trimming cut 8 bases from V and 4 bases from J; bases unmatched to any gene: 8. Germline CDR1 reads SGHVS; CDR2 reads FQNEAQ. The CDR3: CASGRDRAKNIQYF. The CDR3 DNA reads TGTGCCAGCGGTCGGGACAGAGCTAAAAACATTCAGTACTTC.

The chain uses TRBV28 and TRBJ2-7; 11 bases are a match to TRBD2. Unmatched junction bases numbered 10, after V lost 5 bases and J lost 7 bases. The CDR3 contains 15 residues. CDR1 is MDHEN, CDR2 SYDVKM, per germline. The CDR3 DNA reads TGTGCCAGCAGTCTAGCGGGGGGCTCTAATTTGGAGCAGTACTTC. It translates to CASSLAGGSNLEQYF.

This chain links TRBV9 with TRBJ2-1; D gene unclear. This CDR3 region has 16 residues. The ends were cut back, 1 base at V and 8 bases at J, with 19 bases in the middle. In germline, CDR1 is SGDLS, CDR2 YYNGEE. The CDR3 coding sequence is TGTGCCAGCAGCGTAAGTGACCCTCAGGAGAGTGATGAGCAGTTCTTC. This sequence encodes CASSVSDPQESDEQFF.

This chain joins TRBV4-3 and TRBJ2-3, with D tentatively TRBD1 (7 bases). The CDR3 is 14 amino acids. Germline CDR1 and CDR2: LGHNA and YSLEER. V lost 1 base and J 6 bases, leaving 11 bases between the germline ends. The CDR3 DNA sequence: TGCGCCAGCAGCCAAGGGAGGGGGCCCGATACGCAGTATTTT. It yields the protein CASSQGRGPDTQYF.

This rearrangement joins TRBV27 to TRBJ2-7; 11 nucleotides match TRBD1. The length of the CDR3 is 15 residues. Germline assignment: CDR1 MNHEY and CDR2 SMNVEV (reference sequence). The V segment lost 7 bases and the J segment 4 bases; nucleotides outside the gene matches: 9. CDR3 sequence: CASKITGTGGYEQYF. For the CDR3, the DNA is TGTGCCAGCAAAATAACCGGGACAGGGGGGTACGAGCAGTACTTC.

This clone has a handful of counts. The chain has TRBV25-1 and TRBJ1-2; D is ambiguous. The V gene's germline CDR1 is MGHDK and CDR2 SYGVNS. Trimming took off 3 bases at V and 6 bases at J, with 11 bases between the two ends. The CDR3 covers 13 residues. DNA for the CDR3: TGTGCCAGCAGTGACCCCTACGCGGATGGCTACACCTTC. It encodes CASSDPYADGYTF.

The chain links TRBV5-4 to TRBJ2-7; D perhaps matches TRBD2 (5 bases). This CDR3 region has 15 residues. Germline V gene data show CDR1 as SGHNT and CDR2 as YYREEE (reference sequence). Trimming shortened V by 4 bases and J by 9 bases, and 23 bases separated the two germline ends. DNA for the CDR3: TGTGCCAGCAGCCCCGCTTTTCGGGAAGGAGCTCGGCAGTACTTC. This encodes CASSPAFREGARQYF.

In DNA, the CDR3 is TGTGCCAGCCGGAGGGACAGCTACACAGATACGCAGTATTTT. Protein: CASRRDSYTDTQYF. The chain combines TRBV6-4 with TRBJ2-3, with D perhaps TRBD1 (7 bases). Germline CDR1 is MRHNA and CDR2 is SNTAGT. The CDR3 has 14 residues. Trimming took 8 bases from V and 2 from J, leaving 14 bases between them.

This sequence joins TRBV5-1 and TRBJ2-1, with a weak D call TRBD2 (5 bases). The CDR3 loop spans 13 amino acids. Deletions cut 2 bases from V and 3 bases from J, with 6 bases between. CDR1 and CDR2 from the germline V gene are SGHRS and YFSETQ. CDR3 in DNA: TGCGCCAGCAGCTTCGGGGACTACAATGAGCAGTTCTTC. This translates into CASSFGDYNEQFF.

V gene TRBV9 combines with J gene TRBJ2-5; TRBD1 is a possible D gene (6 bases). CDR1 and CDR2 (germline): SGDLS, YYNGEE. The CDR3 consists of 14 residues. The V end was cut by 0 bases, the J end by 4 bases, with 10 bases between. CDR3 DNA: TGTGCCAGCAGCGTAGCTACAGGGATAGAGACCCAGTACTTC. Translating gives CASSVATGIETQYF.

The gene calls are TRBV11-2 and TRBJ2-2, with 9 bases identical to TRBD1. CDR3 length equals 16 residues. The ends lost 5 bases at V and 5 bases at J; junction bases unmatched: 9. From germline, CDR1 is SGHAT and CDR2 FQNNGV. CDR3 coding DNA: TGTGCCAGCAGCAGCTTGTGGGGACAGGGTACCGGGGAGCTGTTTTTT. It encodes CASSSLWGQGTGELFF. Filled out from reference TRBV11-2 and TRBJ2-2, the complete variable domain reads EAGVAQSPRYKIIEKRQSVAFWCNPISGHATLYWYQQILGQGPKLLIQFQNNGVVDDSQLPKDRFSAERLKGVDSTLKIQPAKLEDSAVYLCASSSLWGQGTGELFFGEGSRLTVL.

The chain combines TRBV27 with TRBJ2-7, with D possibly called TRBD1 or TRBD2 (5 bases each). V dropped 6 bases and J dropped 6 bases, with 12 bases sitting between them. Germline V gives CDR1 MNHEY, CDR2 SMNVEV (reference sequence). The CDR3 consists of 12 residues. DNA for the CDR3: TGTGCCAGCAGGGGGGTCTTCTTCGAGCAGTACTTC. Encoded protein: CASRGVFFEQYF.

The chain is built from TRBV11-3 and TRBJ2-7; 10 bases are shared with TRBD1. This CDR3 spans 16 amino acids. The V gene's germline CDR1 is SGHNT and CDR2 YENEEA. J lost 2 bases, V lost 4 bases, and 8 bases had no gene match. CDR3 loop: CASSYGTGTGAYEQYF. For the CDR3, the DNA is TGTGCCAGCAGCTACGGAACCGGGACAGGGGCCTACGAGCAGTACTTC.

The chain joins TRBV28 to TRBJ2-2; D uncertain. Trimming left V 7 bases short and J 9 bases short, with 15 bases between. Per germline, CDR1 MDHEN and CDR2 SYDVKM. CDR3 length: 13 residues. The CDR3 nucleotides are TGTGCCAGCACTGAGTCGGTGTTTCGGGAGCTGTTTTTT. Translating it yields CASTESVFRELFF.

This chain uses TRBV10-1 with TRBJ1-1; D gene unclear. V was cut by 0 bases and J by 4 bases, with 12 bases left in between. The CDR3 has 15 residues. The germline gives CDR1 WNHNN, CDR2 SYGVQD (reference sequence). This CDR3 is CASSESGRSRTEAFF. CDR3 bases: TGCGCCAGCAGTGAGTCGGGAAGGTCTCGCACTGAAGCTTTCTTT.

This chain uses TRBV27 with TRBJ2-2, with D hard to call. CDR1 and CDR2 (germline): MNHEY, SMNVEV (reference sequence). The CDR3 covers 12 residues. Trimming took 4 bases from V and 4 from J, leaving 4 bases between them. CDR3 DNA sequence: TGTGCCAGCAGTTCCCCCACCGGGGAGCTGTTTTTT. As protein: CASSSPTGELFF.

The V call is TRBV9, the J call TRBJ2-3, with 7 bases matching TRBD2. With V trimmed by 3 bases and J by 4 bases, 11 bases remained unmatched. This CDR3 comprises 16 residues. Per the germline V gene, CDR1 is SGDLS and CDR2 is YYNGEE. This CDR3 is CASSDWGGSNSDTQYF. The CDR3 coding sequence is TGTGCCAGCAGCGACTGGGGAGGGAGTAATTCAGATACGCAGTATTTT.

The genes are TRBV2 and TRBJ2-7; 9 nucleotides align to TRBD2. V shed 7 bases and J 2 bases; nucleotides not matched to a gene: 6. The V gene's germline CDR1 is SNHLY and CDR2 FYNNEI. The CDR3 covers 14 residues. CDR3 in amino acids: CASTKTSGTYEQYF. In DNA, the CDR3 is TGTGCCAGCACCAAGACTAGCGGTACCTACGAGCAGTACTTC.

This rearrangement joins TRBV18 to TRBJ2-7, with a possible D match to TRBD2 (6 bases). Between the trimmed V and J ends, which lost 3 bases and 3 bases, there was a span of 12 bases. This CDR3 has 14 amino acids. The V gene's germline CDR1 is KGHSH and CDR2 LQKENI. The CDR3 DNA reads TGTGCCAGCTCACCGGGAAGGGGAGGCTACGAGCAGTACTTC. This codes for CASSPGRGGYEQYF.

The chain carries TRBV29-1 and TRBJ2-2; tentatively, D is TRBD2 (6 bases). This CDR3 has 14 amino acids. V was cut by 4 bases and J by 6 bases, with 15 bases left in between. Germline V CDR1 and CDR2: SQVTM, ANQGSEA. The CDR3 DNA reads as TGCAGCGTTGGGACTACCCGTCCCGCCGGGGAGCTGTTTTTT. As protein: CSVGTTRPAGELFF.

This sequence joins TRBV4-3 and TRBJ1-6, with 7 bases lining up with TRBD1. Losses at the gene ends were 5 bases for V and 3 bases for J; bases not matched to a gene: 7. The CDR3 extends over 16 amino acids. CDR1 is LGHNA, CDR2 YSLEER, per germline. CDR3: CASSGDRELYNSPLHF. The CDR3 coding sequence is TGCGCCAGCAGCGGAGACAGGGAACTCTATAATTCACCCCTCCACTTT.